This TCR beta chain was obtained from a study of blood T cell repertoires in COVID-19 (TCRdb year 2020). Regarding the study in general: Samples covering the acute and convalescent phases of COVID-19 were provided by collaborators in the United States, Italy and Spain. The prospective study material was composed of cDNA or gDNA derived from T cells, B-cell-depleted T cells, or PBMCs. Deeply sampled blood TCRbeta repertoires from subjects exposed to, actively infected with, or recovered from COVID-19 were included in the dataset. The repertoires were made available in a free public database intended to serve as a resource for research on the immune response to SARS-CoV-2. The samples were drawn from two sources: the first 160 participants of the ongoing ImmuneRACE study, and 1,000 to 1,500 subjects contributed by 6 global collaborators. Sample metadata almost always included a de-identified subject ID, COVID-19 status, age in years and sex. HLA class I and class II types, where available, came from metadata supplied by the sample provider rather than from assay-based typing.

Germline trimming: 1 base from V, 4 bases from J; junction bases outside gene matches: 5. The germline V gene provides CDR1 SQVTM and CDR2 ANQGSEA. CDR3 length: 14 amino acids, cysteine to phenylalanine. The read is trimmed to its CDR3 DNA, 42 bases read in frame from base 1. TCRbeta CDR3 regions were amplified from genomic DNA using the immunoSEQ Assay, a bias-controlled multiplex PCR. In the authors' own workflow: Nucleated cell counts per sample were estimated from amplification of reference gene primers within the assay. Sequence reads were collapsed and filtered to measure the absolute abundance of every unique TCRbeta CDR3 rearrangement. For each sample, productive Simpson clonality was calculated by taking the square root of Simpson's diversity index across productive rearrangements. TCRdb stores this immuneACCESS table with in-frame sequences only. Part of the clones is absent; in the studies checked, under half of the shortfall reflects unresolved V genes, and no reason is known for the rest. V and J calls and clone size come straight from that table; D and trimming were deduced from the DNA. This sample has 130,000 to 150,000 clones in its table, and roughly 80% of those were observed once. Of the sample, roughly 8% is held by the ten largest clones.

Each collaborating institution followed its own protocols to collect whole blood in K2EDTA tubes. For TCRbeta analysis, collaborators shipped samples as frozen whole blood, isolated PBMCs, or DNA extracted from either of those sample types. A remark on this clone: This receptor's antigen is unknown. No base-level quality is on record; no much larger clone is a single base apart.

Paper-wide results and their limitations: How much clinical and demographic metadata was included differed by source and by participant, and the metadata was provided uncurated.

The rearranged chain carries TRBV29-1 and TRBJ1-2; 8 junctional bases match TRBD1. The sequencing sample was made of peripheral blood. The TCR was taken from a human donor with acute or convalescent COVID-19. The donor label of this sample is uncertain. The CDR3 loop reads CSVEVAGGAYGYTF. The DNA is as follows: TGCAGCGTTGAAGTTGCAGGGGGCGCCTATGGCTACACCTTC. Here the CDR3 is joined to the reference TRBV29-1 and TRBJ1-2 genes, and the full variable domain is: SAVISQKPSRDICQRGTSLTIQCQVDSQVTMMFWYRQQPGQSLTLIATANQGSEATYESGFVIDKFPISRPNLTFSTLTVSNMSPEDSSIYLCSVEVAGGAYGYTFGSGTRLTVV.